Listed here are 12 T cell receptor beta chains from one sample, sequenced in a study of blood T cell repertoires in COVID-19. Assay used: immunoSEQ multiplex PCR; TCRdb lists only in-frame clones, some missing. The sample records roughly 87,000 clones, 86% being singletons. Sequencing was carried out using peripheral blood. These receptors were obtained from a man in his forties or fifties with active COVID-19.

CDR3: CASSPGYDTQYF. The CDR3 DNA is TGTGCCAGCAGCCCCGGGTATGATACGCAGTATTTT. This chain joins TRBV11-2 and TRBJ2-3; D call uncertain. Trimming stripped 5 bases from V and 6 bases from J, with 9 bases between. CDR3 length: 12 amino acids. Looked up from germline, CDR1 is SGHAT and CDR2 is FQNNGV.

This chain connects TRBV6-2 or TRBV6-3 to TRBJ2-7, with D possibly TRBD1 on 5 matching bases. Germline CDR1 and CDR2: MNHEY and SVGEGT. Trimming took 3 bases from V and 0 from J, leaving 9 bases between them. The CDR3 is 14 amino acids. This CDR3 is CASSYARDSYEQYF. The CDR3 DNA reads TGTGCCAGCAGTTATGCCAGGGACTCCTACGAGCAGTACTTC.

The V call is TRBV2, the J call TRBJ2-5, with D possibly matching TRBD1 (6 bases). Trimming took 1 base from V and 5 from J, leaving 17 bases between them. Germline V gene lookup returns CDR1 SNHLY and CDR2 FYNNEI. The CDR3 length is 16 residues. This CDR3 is CASSEVWQGSAETQYF. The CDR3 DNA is TGTGCCAGCAGTGAAGTTTGGCAGGGGAGTGCGGAGACCCAGTACTTC. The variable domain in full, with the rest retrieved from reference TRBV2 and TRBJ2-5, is EPEVTQTPSHQVTQMGQEVILRCVPISNHLYFYWYRQILGQKVEFLVSFYNNEISEKSEIFDDQFSVERPDGSNFTLKIRSTKLEDSAMYFCASSEVWQGSAETQYFGPGTRLLVL.

CDR3 in DNA: TGTGCCAGCTCACCAACAGGGGGCACTTCTGGCTACACCTTC. It translates to CASSPTGGTSGYTF. This chain uses TRBV18 with TRBJ1-2; 9 nucleotides match TRBD1. The CDR3 contains 14 residues. V trimming: 2 bases; J trimming: 7 bases; junction bases outside the gene matches: 5. Per germline, CDR1 KGHSH and CDR2 LQKENI.

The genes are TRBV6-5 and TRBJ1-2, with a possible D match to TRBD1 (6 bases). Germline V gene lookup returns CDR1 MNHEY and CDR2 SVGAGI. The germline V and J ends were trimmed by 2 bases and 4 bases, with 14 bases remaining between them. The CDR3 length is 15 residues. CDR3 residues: CASSYDGGAVYGYTF. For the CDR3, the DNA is TGTGCCAGCAGTTACGATGGGGGGGCGGTCTATGGCTACACCTTC.

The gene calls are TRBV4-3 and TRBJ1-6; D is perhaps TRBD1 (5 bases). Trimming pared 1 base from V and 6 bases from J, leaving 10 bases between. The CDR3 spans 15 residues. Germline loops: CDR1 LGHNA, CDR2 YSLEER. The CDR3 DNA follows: TGCGCCAGCAGCCAAGGGGGGGATGGTAATTCACCCCTCCACTTT. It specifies CASSQGGDGNSPLHF.

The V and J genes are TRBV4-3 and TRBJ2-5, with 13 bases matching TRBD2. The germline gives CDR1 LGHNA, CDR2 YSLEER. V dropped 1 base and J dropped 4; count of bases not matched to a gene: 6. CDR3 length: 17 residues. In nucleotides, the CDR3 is TGCGCCAGCAGCCAAGGACGAACTAGCGGGGGGGCAGAGACCCAGTACTTC. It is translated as CASSQGRTSGGAETQYF.

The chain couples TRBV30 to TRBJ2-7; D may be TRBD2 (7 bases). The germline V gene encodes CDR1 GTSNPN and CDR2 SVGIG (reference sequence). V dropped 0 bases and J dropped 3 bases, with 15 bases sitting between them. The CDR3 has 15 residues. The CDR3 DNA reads TGTGCCTGGAGTGTTGGTTCGGGGGGCCACTACGAGCAGTACTTC. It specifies CAWSVGSGGHYEQYF. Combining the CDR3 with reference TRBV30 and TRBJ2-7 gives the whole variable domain SQTIHQWPATLVQPVGSPLSLECTVEGTSNPNLYWYRQAAGRGLQLLFYSVGIGQISSEVPQNLSASRPQDRQFILSSKKLLLSDSGFYLCAWSVGSGGHYEQYFGPGTRLTVT.

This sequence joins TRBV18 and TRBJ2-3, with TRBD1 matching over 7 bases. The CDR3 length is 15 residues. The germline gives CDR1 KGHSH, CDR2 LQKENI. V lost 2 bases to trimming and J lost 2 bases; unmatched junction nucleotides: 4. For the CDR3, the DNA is TGTGCCAGCTCACCAAGACAGGGAAACACAGATACGCAGTATTTT. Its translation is CASSPRQGNTDTQYF.

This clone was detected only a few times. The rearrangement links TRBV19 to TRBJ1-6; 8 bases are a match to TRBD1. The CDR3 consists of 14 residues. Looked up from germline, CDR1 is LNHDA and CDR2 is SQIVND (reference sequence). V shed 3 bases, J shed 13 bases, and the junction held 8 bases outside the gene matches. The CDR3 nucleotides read TGTGCCAGTAGTATCGATCCGGACAGGGTCCCCCTCCACTTT. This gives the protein CASSIDPDRVPLHF.

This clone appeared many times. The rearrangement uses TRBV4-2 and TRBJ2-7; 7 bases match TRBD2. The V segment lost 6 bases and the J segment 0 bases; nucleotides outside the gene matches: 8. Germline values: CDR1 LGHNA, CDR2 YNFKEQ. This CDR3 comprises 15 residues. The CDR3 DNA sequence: TGTGCCAGCAGTCATACGGCGGGGGTCTCCTACGAGCAGTACTTC. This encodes CASSHTAGVSYEQYF.

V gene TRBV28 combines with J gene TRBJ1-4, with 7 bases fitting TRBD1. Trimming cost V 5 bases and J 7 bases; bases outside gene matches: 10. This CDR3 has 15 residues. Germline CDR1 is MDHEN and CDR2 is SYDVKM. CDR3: CASSRRQGAGEKLFF. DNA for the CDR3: TGTGCCAGCAGTCGAAGACAGGGCGCGGGTGAAAAACTGTTTTTT.